This T cell receptor (beta chain) was obtained from a study of blood T cell repertoires in COVID-19. Study background: Acute and convalescent COVID-19 samples came from the United States, Italy and Spain. From T cells, B-cell-depleted T cells, or PBMCs came the material, which was cDNA or gDNA.

Authors' data handling: How many nucleated cells were present was estimated from reference gene primer amplification. Produced via immunoSEQ multiplex PCR; TCRdb's table is partial and in-frame only. Clone size and V and J calls were adopted from that table, with D and trimming inferred from the DNA. Found here are around 46,000 clones, about 89% of them singletons; the top ten hold 16%. J lost 7 bases, V lost 4 bases, and 6 bases had no gene match. The CDR3 has 14 amino acids. Germline values: CDR1 SGHKS, CDR2 YYEKEE (reference sequence). The sequence was collected from a man in his 60s with active or convalescent COVID-19. Sequencing was performed on peripheral blood. This rearrangement joins TRBV5-5 to TRBJ1-5; 9 bases line up with TRBD1. CDR3 nucleotides: TGTGCCAGCAGCCCGGGACAGGGATTCCAGCCCCAGCATTTT. Translation gives CASSPGQGFQPQHF.